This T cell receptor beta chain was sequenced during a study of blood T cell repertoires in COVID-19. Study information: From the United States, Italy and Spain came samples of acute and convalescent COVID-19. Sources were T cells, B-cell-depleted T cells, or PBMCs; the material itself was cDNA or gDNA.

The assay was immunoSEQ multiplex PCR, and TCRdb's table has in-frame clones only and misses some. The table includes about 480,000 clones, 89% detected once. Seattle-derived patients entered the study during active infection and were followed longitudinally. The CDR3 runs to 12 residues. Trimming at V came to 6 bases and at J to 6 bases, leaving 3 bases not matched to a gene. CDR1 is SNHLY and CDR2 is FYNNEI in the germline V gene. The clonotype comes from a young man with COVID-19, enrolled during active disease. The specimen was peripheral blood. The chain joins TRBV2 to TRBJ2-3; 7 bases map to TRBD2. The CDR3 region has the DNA TGTGCCAGCAGCGGGACTATGGATACGCAGTATTTT. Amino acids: CASSGTMDTQYF.